The sequence of this TCR beta chain was determined in a study of chemoradiotherapy in HPV16-positive cancers. Repeated repertoire sampling spanned the course of chemoradiotherapy. As concerns this clone: Its antigen is currently unknown.

Sequenced by immunoSEQ multiplex PCR; TCRdb stores in-frame clones only, minus some. This table holds over 8,500 clones, approximately 74% found once. General observations from the study: Candidate HPV-specific clones and E7-related TCR motifs grew in tumor during treatment. For HPV16-positive patients, expanding HPV-responsive T cells associated with longer recurrence-free survival.

The sample was taken from a patient who underwent chemoradiotherapy. The clonotype originates from a human donor with HPV-associated anogenital cancer.

The CDR3 DNA follows: TGTGCCAGTAGTATAGGGGGACAGTTCACAGATACGCAGTATTTT. It yields the protein CASSIGGQFTDTQYF. The genes are TRBV19 and TRBJ2-3, with 7 nucleotides matching TRBD1. Germline V gives CDR1 LNHDA, CDR2 SQIVND (reference sequence). This CDR3 region has 15 residues. With V trimmed by 1 base and J by 2 bases, 3 bases remained unmatched.